A single TCR beta chain is shown here with its context. TCRdb's table, derived via immunoSEQ multiplex PCR, lists solely in-frame clones and lacks some. Here the sample spans roughly 50,000 clones, approximately 92% being singletons. The data were taken from a study of T cell changes during pregnancy in multiple sclerosis. Germline V gene data show CDR1 as LNHNV and CDR2 as YYDKDF (reference sequence). The CDR3 spans 18 residues. Losses at the gene ends were 1 base for V and 3 bases for J; bases not matched to a gene: 8. This TCR was recovered from a female donor with multiple sclerosis, enrolled in a pregnancy study. Material: CD4+ T cells from peripheral blood mononuclear cells, obtained in the third trimester of pregnancy. This chain links TRBV15 with TRBJ2-1, with 11 bases matching TRBD2. The CDR3 here is CATSRASTGTSGYNEQFF. CDR3 coding DNA: TGTGCCACCAGCAGAGCTAGCACCGGGACTAGCGGCTACAATGAGCAGTTCTTC.